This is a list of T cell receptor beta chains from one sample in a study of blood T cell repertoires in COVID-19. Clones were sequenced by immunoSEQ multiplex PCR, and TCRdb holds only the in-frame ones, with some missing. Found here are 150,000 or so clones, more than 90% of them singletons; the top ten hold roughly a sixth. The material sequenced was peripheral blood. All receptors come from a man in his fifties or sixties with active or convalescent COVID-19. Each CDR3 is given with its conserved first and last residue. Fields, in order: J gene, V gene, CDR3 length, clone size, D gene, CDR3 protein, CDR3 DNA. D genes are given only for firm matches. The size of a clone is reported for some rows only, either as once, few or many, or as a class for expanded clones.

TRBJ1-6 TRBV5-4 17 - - CASSSDILSSYNSPLHF TGTGCCAGCAGTTCGGACATCCTGAGCTCCTATAATTCACCCCTCCACTTT
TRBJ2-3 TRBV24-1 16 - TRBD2 CATSDWTSGATDTQYF TGTGCCACCAGTGACTGGACTAGCGGCGCCACAGATACGCAGTATTTT
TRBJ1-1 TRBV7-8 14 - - CASSLEGRDTEAFF TGTGCCAGCAGCTTAGAGGGGAGGGACACTGAAGCTTTCTTT
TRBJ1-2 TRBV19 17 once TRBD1 CASSIDAAGQGGKGYTF TGTGCCAGTAGTATAGATGCCGCAGGACAGGGAGGAAAAGGCTACACCTTC
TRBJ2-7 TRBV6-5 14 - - CASSSRRDNYEQYF TGTGCCAGCAGTTCTCGCCGGGACAACTACGAGCAGTACTTC
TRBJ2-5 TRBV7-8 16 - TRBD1 CASSQNYRGYQETQYF TGTGCCAGCAGCCAGAACTACAGGGGGTACCAAGAGACCCAGTACTTC
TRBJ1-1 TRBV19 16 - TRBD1 CASSTARQGAYTEAFF TGTGCCAGTAGTACTGCCCGACAGGGGGCTTACACTGAAGCTTTCTTT
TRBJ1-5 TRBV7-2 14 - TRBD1 CASSLVQGNQPQHF TGTGCCAGCAGCTTAGTACAGGGGAATCAGCCCCAGCATTTT
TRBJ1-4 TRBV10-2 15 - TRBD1 CASSESGQTNEKLFF TGCGCCAGCAGTGAGTCGGGACAGACTAATGAAAAACTGTTTTTT
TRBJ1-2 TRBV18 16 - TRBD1 CASSPIGDSLNYGYTF TGTGCCAGCTCACCAATCGGGGACAGCCTTAACTATGGCTACACCTTC
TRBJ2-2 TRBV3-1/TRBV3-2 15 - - CASSHPGANTGELFF TGTGCCAGCAGCCACCCGGGGGCGAACACCGGGGAGCTGTTTTTT
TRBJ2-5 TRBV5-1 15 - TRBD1 CASSRAATGIKTQYF TGCGCCAGCAGCAGGGCCGCGACAGGGATAAAGACCCAGTACTTC
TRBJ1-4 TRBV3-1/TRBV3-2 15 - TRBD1 CASSLPGQANEKLFF TGTGCCAGCAGCCTACCGGGACAGGCTAATGAAAAACTGTTTTTT
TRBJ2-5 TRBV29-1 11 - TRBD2 CSVGLAETQYF TGCAGCGTTGGACTAGCAGAGACCCAGTACTTC
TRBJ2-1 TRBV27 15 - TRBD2 CASSLTSGSYNEQFF TGTGCCAGCAGTTTAACTAGCGGCTCCTACAATGAGCAGTTCTTC
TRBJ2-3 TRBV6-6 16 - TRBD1 CASSYSTGGDKNTQYF TGTGCCAGCAGTTACTCCACAGGGGGCGATAAAAATACGCAGTATTTT
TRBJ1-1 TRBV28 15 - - CASSAPVRKNTEAFF TGTGCCAGCAGTGCCCCAGTCAGAAAAAACACTGAAGCTTTCTTT
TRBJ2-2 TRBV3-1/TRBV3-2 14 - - CASSQQGTTGELFF TGTGCCAGCAGCCAACAGGGCACCACCGGGGAGCTGTTTTTT
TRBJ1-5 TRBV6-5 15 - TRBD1 CATSPRTGVGQPQHF TGTGCCACCTCTCCCCGGACAGGGGTCGGTCAGCCCCAGCATTTT
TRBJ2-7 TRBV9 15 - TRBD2 CASSVASGRRAEQYF TGTGCCAGCAGCGTAGCTAGCGGGAGACGAGCCGAGCAGTACTTC
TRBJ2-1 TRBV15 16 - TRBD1 CATSRPRDRVYNEQFF TGTGCCACCAGCAGACCCCGGGACAGGGTATACAATGAGCAGTTCTTC
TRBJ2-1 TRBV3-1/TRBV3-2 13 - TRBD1 CASSSRGGVKVFF TGTGCCAGCAGCTCCCGAGGGGGCGTGAAGGTGTTCTTC
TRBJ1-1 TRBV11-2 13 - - CASSLREGTEAFF TGTGCCAGCAGCTTAAGGGAGGGCACTGAAGCTTTCTTT
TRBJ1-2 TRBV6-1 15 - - CASSEGAGRFYGYTF TGTGCCAGCAGTGAAGGGGCGGGACGGTTCTATGGCTACACCTTC
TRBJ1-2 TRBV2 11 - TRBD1 CASRDRGGYTF TGTGCCAGCCGGGACAGAGGTGGCTACACCTTC
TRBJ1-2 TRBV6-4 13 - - CASSKGQNYGYTF TGTGCCAGCAGTAAGGGACAAAACTATGGCTACACCTTC
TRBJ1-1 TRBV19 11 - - CASSLRTEAFF TGTGCCAGTAGTCTCAGGACTGAAGCTTTCTTT
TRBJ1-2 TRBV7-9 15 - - CASSVIGGPNYGYTF TGTGCCAGCAGCGTGATTGGGGGCCCTAACTATGGCTACACCTTC
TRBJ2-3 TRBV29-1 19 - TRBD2 CSVEPTGGLAGGYTDTQYF TGCAGCGTTGAGCCGACAGGGGGACTAGCGGGGGGCTACACAGATACGCAGTATTTT
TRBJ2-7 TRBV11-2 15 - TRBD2 CASSVNAGGSYEQYF TGTGCCAGCAGCGTTAATGCGGGGGGGTCCTACGAGCAGTACTTC
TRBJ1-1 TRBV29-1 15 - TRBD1 CSVIDTGGANTEAFF TGCAGCGTTATTGATACAGGGGGCGCGAACACTGAAGCTTTCTTT
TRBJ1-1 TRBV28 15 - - CASSLWARLNTEAFF TGTGCCAGCAGTTTATGGGCCAGATTGAACACTGAAGCTTTCTTT
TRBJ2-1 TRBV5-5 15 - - CASSLDPGGDNEQFF TGTGCCAGCAGCTTGGACCCAGGCGGGGACAATGAGCAGTTCTTC
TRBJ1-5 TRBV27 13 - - CAAGGNSNQPQHF TGTGCCGCCGGGGGGAATAGCAATCAGCCCCAGCATTTT
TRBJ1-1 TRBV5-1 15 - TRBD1 CASSRPRQGGTEAFF TGCGCCAGCAGCCGGCCCCGCCAGGGGGGCACTGAAGCTTTCTTT
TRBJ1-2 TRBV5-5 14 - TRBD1 CASSPGQINYGYTF TGTGCCAGCAGCCCGGGACAGATTAACTATGGCTACACCTTC
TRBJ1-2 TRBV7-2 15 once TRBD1 CASSLHQGGNYGYTF TGTGCCAGCAGCTTACATCAGGGGGGTAACTATGGCTACACCTTC
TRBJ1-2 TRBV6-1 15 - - CASSEAAYRVRGYTF TGTGCCAGCAGTGAGGCCGCCTACAGGGTTCGCGGCTACACCTTC
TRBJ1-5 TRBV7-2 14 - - CASSLVGSDQPQHF TGTGCCAGCAGCTTAGTGGGGAGCGATCAGCCCCAGCATTTT
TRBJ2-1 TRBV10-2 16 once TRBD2 CASRAKLAGGPGEQFF TGCGCCAGCAGGGCGAAACTAGCGGGAGGGCCGGGTGAGCAGTTCTTC
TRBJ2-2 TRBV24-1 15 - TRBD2 CATSGGGRVPGELFF TGTGCCACCAGTGGAGGCGGGAGGGTCCCCGGGGAGCTGTTTTTT
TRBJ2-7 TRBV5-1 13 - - CASSLVGGHEQYF TGCGCCAGCAGCTTGGTGGGGGGGCACGAGCAGTACTTC
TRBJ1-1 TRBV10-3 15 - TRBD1 CAISESGQGGTEAFF TGTGCCATCAGTGAGTCTGGACAGGGAGGCACTGAAGCTTTCTTT
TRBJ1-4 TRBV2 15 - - CASSPGREFNEKLFF TGTGCCAGCAGCCCGGGCCGGGAATTTAATGAAAAACTGTTTTTT